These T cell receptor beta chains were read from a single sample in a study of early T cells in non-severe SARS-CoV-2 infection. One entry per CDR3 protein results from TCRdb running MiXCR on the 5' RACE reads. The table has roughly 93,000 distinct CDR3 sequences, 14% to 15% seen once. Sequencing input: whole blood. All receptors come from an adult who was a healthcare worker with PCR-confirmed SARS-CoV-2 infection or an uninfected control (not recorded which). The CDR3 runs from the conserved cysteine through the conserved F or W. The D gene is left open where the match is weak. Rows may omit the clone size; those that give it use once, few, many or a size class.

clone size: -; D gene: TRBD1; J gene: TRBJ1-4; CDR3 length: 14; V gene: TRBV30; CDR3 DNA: TGTGCCTGGACCGCACAGGGGGCTGGTGAAAAACTGTTTTTT; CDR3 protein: CAWTAQGAGEKLFF
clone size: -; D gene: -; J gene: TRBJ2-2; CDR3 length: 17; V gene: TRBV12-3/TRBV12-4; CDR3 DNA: TGTGCCAGCAGTTTAGCTCAGGCACCCGCGAACACCGGGGAGCTGTTTTTT; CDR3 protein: CASSLAQAPANTGELFF
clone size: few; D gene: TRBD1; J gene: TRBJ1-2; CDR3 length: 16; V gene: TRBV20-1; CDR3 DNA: TGCAGTGCTAGAGATCAGGACAGGGGGTTTAACTATGGCTACACCTTC; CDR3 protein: CSARDQDRGFNYGYTF
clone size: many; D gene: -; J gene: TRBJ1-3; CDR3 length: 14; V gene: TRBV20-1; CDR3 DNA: TGCAGTGCCCTCGTAGGGAAGTCTGGAAACACCATATATTTT; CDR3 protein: CSALVGKSGNTIYF
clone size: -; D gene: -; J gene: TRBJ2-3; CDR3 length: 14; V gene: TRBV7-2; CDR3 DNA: TGTGCCAGCAGCTTCCGAGCTAGCACAGATACGCAGTATTTT; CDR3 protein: CASSFRASTDTQYF
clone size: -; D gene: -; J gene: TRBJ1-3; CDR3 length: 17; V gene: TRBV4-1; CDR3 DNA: TGCGCCAGCAGCCAAGATCAAAGTCGAGGGGCTGGAAACACCATATATTTT; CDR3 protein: CASSQDQSRGAGNTIYF
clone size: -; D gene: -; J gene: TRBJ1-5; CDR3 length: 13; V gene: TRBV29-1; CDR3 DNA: TGCAGCGTTAGGCTGGACGGGAATCAGCCCCAGCATTTT; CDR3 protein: CSVRLDGNQPQHF
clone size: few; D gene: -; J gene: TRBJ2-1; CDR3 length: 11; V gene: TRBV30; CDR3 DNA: TGTGCCTGGAGCCCTCAGGCGGTGCAGTTCTTC; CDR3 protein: CAWSPQAVQFF
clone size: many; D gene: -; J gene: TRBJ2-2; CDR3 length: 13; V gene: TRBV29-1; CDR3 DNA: TGCAGCGTTGGGGGTATGGGGACCGGGGAGCTGTTTTTT; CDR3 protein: CSVGGMGTGELFF
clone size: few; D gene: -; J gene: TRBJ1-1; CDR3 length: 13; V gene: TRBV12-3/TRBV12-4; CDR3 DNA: TGTGCCAGCAGTTTACAGGGATGGACTGAAGCTTTCTTT; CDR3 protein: CASSLQGWTEAFF
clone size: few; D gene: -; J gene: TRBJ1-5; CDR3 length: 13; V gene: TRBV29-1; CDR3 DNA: TGCAGCGTTGGCGTAAGGGTCAATCAGCCCCAGCATTTT; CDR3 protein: CSVGVRVNQPQHF
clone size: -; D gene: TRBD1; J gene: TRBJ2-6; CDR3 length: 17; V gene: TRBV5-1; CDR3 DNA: TGCGCCAGCAGCCTTGACAGGGACCTTCGGGGGGCCAACGTCCTGACTTTC; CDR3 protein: CASSLDRDLRGANVLTF
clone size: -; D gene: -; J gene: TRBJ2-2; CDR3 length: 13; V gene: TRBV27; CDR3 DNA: TGTGCCAGCACAGTTGGGAACACCGGGGAGCTGTTTTTT; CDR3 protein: CASTVGNTGELFF
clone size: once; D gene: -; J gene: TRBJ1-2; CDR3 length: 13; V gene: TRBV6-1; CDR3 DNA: TGTGCCAGCGACACCCTAGCTAACTATGGCTACACCTTC; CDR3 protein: CASDTLANYGYTF
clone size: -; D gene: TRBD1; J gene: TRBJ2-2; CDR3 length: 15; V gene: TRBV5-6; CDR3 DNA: TGTGCCAGCAGCTTGGGGGACAGGGAAACCGGGGAGCTGTTTTTT; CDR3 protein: CASSLGDRETGELFF
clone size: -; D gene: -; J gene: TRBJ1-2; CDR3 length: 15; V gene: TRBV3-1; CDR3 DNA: TGTGCCAGCAGCCAAGATAGGGGCCGAAACTATGGCTACACCTTC; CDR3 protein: CASSQDRGRNYGYTF
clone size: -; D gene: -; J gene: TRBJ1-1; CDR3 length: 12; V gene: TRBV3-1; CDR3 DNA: TGTGCCAGCAGCCAGCAGAACACTGAAGCTTTCTTT; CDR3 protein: CASSQQNTEAFF
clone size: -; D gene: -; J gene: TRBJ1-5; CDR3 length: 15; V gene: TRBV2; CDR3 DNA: TGTGCCAGCAGTATGGGGGCAGCTAGCAATCAGCCCCAGCATTTT; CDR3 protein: CASSMGAASNQPQHF
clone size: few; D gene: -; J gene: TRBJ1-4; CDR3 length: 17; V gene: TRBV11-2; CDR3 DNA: TGTGCCACCACCTTTGGGGGAGTCCCAGCAACTAATGAAAAACTGTTTTTT; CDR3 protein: CATTFGGVPATNEKLFF
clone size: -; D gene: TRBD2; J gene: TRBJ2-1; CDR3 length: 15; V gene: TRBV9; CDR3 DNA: TGTGCCAGCAGCGTAGCGGGGGGGCGTAACAATGAGCAGTTCTTC; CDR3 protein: CASSVAGGRNNEQFF
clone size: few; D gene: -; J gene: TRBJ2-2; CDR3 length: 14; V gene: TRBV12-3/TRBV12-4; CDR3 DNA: TGTGCCAGCAGTTTAGTACTAGATACCGGGGAGCTGTTTTTT; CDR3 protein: CASSLVLDTGELFF
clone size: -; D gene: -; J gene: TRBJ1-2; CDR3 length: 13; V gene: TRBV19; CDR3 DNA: TGTGCCAGTAGTCAAGGGATGATCTATGGCTACACCTTC; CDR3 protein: CASSQGMIYGYTF
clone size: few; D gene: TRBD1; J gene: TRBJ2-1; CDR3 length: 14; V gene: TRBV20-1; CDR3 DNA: TGCAGTGCTTCCCACGGGACAGGTGACTTTGAGCAGTTCTTC; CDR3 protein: CSASHGTGDFEQFF
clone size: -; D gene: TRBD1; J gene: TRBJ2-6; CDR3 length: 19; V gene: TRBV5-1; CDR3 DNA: TGCGCCAGCAGCTTGGCCGGGACAGGGTTTGGCTCTGGGGCCAACGTCCTGACTTTC; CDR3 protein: CASSLAGTGFGSGANVLTF
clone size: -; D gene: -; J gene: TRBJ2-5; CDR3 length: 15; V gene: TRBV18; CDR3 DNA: TGTGCCAGCTCACCCCGATCGGGTCCCCAAGAGACCCAGTACTTC; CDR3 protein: CASSPRSGPQETQYF
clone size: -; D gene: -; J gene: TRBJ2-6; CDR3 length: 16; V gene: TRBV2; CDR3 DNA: TGTGCCAGCAGAACCCAGATCGCCTCTGGGGCCAACGTCCTGACTTTC; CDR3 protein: CASRTQIASGANVLTF
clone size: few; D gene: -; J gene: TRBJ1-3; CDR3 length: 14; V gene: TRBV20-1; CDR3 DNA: TGCAGTGCTAGTGCCACACACTCTGGAAACACCATATATTTT; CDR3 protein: CSASATHSGNTIYF
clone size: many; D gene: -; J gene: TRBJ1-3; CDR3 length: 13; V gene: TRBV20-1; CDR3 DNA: TGCAGTGCCCAAGGGGCGTCTGGAAACACCATATATTTT; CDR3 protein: CSAQGASGNTIYF
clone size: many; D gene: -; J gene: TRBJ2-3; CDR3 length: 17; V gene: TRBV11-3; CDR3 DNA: TGTGCCAGCAGCTTAGGCTCAGGGGGGCGAAGCACAGATACGCAGTATTTT; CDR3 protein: CASSLGSGGRSTDTQYF
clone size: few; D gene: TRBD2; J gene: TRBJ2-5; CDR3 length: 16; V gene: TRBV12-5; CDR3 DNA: TGTGCTAGTGGACCCGGGGCTAGCGGAGACCAAGAGACCCAGTACTTC; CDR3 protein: CASGPGASGDQETQYF
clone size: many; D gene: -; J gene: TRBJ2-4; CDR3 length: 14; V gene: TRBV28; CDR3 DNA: TGTGCCACCCAGGACAGAGGAGCCAAAAACATTCAGTACTTC; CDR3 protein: CATQDRGAKNIQYF
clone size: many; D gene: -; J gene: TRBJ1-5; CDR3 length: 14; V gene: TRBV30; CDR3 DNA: TGTGCCTTCAGAGGGCAGGGCTCCAATCAGCCCCAGCATTTT; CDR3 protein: CAFRGQGSNQPQHF